The entry that follows covers one T cell receptor (beta chain) sequence. No cognate antigen has been identified for it. No much larger clonotype is one base removed from it; base qualities were not supplied. Inclusive of the bounding cysteine and phenylalanine, the CDR3 is 20 residues long. The sequence is cut down to CDR3 DNA, 60 bases in frame from base 1. Trimming removed 9 bases from V and 3 bases from J, leaving 33 bases between the germline ends. The germline V gene (reference sequence) supplies CDR1 LNHDA and CDR2 SQIVND. Patients with autoimmune disease history or receiving systemic immunosuppression were excluded from the trial. Peripheral blood for TCR sequencing was collected from all dose cohorts at baseline, on cycle 4 day 1, and on cycle 7 day 1. The samples were drawn from a first-in-human, open-label, multicenter phase I dose-escalation trial of ivuxolimab. Adults with locally advanced or metastatic melanoma, renal cell, hepatocellular, or head and neck squamous cell carcinoma were enrolled in the trial. Before TCR sequencing, CD4+ T cells and CD8+ T cells were sorted from peripheral blood as separate populations.

For sequencing of the TCRbeta CDR3 region, genomic DNA was extracted from the sorted cells. The immunoSEQ Assay was used for sequencing of TCRbeta CDR3 regions. TCRdb took this table from immuneACCESS and kept in-frame rearrangements with V and J called. Such tables lack part of the clones; where checked against another copy, unresolved V genes explain under half of the gap, and the rest is unexplained. The sample table holds around 65,000 clones, of which less than 95% were seen once. The ten biggest clones cover about 13% of the sample. This specimen belongs to a study of OX40 agonist ivuxolimab in advanced cancers. Regarding the study in general: Ivuxolimab, which targeted the costimulatory receptor OX40 (CD134), was an agonistic, fully human IgG2 monoclonal antibody. Intravenous ivuxolimab was administered to patients every 2 weeks at six dose levels: 0.01, 0.1, 0.3, 1.5, 3 and 10 mg/kg. Among the 52 dose-escalation patients, approximately 20 had hepatocellular carcinoma, about 15 melanoma, 9 renal cell carcinoma and 9 head and neck cancer. The dose-escalation cohort was roughly 80% male with a mean age of roughly 62 years, ranging from roughly 20 to 80. Patients were allowed to have had prior anti-PD-1, anti-PD-L1 or anti-CTLA-4 therapy, and around two fifths of the dose-escalation patients had been treated with checkpoint inhibitors. Partial responses occurred in three dose-escalation patients, of whom one had hepatocellular carcinoma and two had cutaneous melanoma. Peripheral TCRbeta sequencing was intended to test whether TCR sequence diversity was altered and clonal T-cell expansion was caused by ivuxolimab. The paper covers the monotherapy dose-escalation part of the phase I ivuxolimab trial, which included N ≈ 54 patients. On the study overall, not on this receptor specifically: The antigen specificity of the peripheral T cells that underwent clonal expansion was not determined. Low levels of normalized T-cell clonal expansion were also seen in some patients who did not respond. On average, CD8+ T cells showed more expanded clones than CD4+ T cells after ivuxolimab. At doses from 0.1 to 3.0 mg/kg, clonal expansion was seen in both CD4+ and CD8+ blood T cells between baseline and week 6. In the 0.1-3.0 mg/kg groups, partial responders had among the lowest normalized peripheral clonal expansion, particularly in CD8+ T cells.

The V gene is TRBV19 and the J gene is TRBJ1-5; possibly the D gene is TRBD1, per 5 matching bases. The sequencing here drew on CD4+ or CD8+ T cells sorted from blood, taken in a trial of the OX40 agonist ivuxolimab. This clonotype was obtained from an adult with an advanced solid tumor such as melanoma, head and neck, liver or kidney cancer. The CDR3 corresponds to CARVHRGSPVPGEYNQPQHF. The DNA reads TGTGCCAGGGTCCATAGGGGCAGCCCAGTTCCCGGGGAGTACAATCAGCCCCAGCATTTT.